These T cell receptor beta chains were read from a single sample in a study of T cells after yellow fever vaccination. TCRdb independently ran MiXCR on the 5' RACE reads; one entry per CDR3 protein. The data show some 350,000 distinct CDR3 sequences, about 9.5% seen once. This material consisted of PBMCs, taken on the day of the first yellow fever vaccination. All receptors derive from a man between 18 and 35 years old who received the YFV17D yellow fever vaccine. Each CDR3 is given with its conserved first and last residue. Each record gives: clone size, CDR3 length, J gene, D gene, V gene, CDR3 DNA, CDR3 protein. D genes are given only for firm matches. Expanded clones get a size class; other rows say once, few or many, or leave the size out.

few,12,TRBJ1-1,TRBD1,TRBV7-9,TGTGCCAGCAGCACAGGGGAAGCGGAAGCTTTCTTT,CASSTGEAEAFF
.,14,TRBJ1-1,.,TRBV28,TGTGCCAGCAGTTTAATCGCAGGGAACACTGAAGCTTTCTTT,CASSLIAGNTEAFF
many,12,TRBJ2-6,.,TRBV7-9,TGTGCCAGCAGCTCGGACCCCAACGTCCTGACTTTC,CASSSDPNVLTF
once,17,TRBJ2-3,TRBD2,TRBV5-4,TGTGCCAGCAGCGCTGGGGGAGCGGGGTCTAGCACAGATACGCAGTATTTT,CASSAGGAGSSTDTQYF
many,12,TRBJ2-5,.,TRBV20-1,TGCAGTGCCTTACAGGGTTCTGCGACCCAGTACTTC,CSALQGSATQYF
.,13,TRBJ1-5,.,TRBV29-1,TGCAGCGCCCAATGGGATAGCAATCAGCCCCAGCATTTT,CSAQWDSNQPQHF
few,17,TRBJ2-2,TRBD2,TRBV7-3,TGTGCCAGCAGCCCGTCGAAAGCGGGGGGGTCCACCGGGGAGCTGTTTTTT,CASSPSKAGGSTGELFF
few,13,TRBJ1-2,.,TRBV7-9,TGTGCCAGCAGCTTATTCTCGGGCTATGGCTACACCTTC,CASSLFSGYGYTF
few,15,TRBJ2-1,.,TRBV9,TGTGCCAGCAGCGAGGTGGGGGCCCGATACAATGAGCAGTTCTTC,CASSEVGARYNEQFF
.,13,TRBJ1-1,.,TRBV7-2,TGTGCCAGCAGCTTGGACCGGCAGACTGAAGCTTTCTTT,CASSLDRQTEAFF
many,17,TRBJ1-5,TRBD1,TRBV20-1,TGCAGTGCTCGGTTTGGTGTTTGGGGACAGGGGGTCCCGCCCCAGCATTTT,CSARFGVWGQGVPPQHF
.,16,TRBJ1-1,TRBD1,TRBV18,TGTGCCAGCTCACCGGGGACAGTTTTCATGAACACTGAAGCTTTCTTT,CASSPGTVFMNTEAFF
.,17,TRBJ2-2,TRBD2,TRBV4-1,TGCGCCAGCAGCCAAGTCCGCGGGGGGGCATGGACCGGGGAGCTGTTTTTT,CASSQVRGGAWTGELFF
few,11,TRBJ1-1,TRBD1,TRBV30,TGTGCCTGGAGGGGGGACAGGGATGCTTTCTTT,CAWRGDRDAFF
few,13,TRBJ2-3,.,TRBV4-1,TGCGCCAGCAGCCTCGGGACCTCCGGTACGCAGTATTTT,CASSLGTSGTQYF
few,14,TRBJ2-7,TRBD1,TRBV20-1,TGCAGTGCTAGACGCCGGGGACAGATCTACGAGCAGTACTTC,CSARRRGQIYEQYF
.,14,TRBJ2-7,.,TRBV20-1,TGCAGTGCTAGAGCCAAGGGCGCTTGGAACGAGCAGTACTTC,CSARAKGAWNEQYF
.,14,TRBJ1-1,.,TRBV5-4,TGTGCCAGCAGCTTGGCGCAGATGAACACTGAAGCTTTCTTT,CASSLAQMNTEAFF
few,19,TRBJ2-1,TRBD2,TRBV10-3,TGTGCCATCAGTGGGGGCATTGCGGGGGGGCCAGTAGACTACAATGAGCAGTTCTTC,CAISGGIAGGPVDYNEQFF
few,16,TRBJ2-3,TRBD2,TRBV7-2,TGTGCCAGCAGCTTAGCGCTTAGCGGGGCCCCAGATACGCAGTATTTT,CASSLALSGAPDTQYF
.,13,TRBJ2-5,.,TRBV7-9,TGTGCCACCCTGGGGGTTCTCCAAGAGACCCAGTACTTC,CATLGVLQETQYF
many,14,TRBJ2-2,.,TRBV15,TGTGCCACCAGCAGAGATCGGGGCACCGGGGAGCTGTTTTTT,CATSRDRGTGELFF
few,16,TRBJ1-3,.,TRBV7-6,TGTGCCAGCAGCCACAAGGGATACCGATCTGGAAACACCATATATTTT,CASSHKGYRSGNTIYF
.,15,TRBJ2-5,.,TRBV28,TGTGCCAGCAGTTTATACCAGGGTTCCCAAGAGACCCAGTACTTC,CASSLYQGSQETQYF
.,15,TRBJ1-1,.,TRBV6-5,TGTGCCAGCAGTTACTTGGGGTATTGGGACACTGAAGCTTTCTTT,CASSYLGYWDTEAFF
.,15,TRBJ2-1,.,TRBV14,TGTGCCAGCAGCCCCGCACTAGCCCCCTACAATGAGCAGTTCTTC,CASSPALAPYNEQFF
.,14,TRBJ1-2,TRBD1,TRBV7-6,TGTGCCAGCAGTTTGGACCCAGGGGGCAATGGCTACACCTTC,CASSLDPGGNGYTF
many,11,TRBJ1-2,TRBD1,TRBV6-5,TGTGCCGGGACAGGGGTCTATGGCTACACCTTC,CAGTGVYGYTF
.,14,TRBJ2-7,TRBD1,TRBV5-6,TGTGCCAGCAGCTTGGACAGGGGTATGGGTGAGCAGTACTTC,CASSLDRGMGEQYF
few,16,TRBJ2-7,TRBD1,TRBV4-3,TGCGCCAGCAGCCAAGATTCGGGGGGACAGGGGATCGAGCAGTACTTC,CASSQDSGGQGIEQYF
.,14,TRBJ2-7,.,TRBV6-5,TGTGCCAGCAGTTACTCTGGAAGGTCCGGGGAGCAGTACTTC,CASSYSGRSGEQYF
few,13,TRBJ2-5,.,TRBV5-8,TGTGCCAGCAGCTTAAGAGTCCAAGAGACCCAGTACTTC,CASSLRVQETQYF
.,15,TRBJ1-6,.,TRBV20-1,TGCAGTGCTAGAGTCTCGGGCTCCTATAATTCACCCCTCCACTTT,CSARVSGSYNSPLHF
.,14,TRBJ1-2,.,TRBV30,TGTGCCTGGAGCCAAGCTGCCGGCGCCTATGGCTACACCTTC,CAWSQAAGAYGYTF
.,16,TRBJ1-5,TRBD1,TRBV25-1,TGTGCCAGCAGTGAAGGGGGAACAGGGGGCCATCAGCCCCAGCATTTT,CASSEGGTGGHQPQHF
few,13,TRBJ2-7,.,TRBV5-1,TGCGCCAGCAGCTTGGAGACACTGGGGGAGCAGTACTTC,CASSLETLGEQYF
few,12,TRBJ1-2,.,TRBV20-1,TGCAGTGCTAGAAACCGAGACTATGGCTACACCTTC,CSARNRDYGYTF
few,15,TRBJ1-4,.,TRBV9,TGTGCCAGCAGCGTAGGCATGGGATCTAATGAAAAACTGTTTTTT,CASSVGMGSNEKLFF
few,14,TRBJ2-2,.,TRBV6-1,TGTGCCAGCAGTGCCCAGGGAGGAACCGGGGAGCTGTTTTTT,CASSAQGGTGELFF
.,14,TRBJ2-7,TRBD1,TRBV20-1,TGCAGTGCTTACCCGGGACAGGGTAGGTACGAGCAGTACTTC,CSAYPGQGRYEQYF
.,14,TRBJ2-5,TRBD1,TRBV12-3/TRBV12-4,TGTGCCAGCAATATACAGGGGGCCGGGGAGACCCAGTACTTC,CASNIQGAGETQYF
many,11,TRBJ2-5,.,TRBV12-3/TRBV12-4,TGTGCCAGCAGAAATATGGAGACCCAGTACTTC,CASRNMETQYF
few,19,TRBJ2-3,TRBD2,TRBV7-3,TGTGCCAGCAGCTTTAAAGGGTCCCTAGCGGAGGGAAAGACAGATACGCAGTATTTT,CASSFKGSLAEGKTDTQYF
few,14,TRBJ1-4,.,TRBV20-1,TGCAGTGCTAGAGATATAAGGGGACGTTTGGAACTGTTTTTT,CSARDIRGRLELFF
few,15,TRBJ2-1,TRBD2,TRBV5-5,TGTGCCAGCAGCGCAGGGACTAGCGGGGTCAATGAGCAGTTCTTC,CASSAGTSGVNEQFF
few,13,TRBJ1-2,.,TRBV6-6,TGTGCCAGCAGCCCGGGGAAAAACTATGGCTACACCTTC,CASSPGKNYGYTF
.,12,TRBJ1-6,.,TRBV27,TGTGCCAGCGGGCATGGACCTTCACCCCTCCACTTT,CASGHGPSPLHF
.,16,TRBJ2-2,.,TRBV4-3,TGCGCCAGCCTGGAAGATACGGACGGGAACACCGGGGAGCTGTTTTTT,CASLEDTDGNTGELFF
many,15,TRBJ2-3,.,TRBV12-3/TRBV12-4,TGTGCCAGCAGTTTGGAGGGGGCGCGGTCAGATACGCAGTATTTT,CASSLEGARSDTQYF
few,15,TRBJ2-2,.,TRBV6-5,TGTGCCAGCAGTTACCTGACAGCCAACACCGGGGAGCTGTTTTTT,CASSYLTANTGELFF
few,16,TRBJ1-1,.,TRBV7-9,TGTGCCAGCATCTTCGGGGCCTTAGGGGGGAACACTGAAGCTTTCTTT,CASIFGALGGNTEAFF
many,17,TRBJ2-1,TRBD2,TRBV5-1,TGCGCCAGCAGTCGTGTGGGACTAGTCTCCAGTTACAATGAGCAGTTCTTC,CASSRVGLVSSYNEQFF
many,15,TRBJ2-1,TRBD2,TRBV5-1,TGCGCCAGCAGCTTGGCGGGGGGTCGGTACAATGAGCAGTTCTTC,CASSLAGGRYNEQFF
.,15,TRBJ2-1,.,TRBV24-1,TGTGCCACCAGTGATTTCGCCGGCGCCGGGGATGAGCAGTTCTTC,CATSDFAGAGDEQFF
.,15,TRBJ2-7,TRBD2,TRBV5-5,TGTGCCAGCAGTCGACAACTAGCGGGGTCCTACGAGCAGTACTTC,CASSRQLAGSYEQYF
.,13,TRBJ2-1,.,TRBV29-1,TGCAGCGTTGAACCGTGGGACACGGGGGAGCAGTTCTTC,CSVEPWDTGEQFF
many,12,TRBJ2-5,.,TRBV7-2,TGTGCCAGCACCCTGACAGCTGGGACCCAGTACTTC,CASTLTAGTQYF